Presented here are 12 T cell receptor beta chains from one specimen sequenced in a study of OX40 agonist ivuxolimab in advanced cancers. Method: immunoSEQ multiplex PCR; TCRdb's copy keeps in-frame clones and lacks some. The sample has 150,000 to 190,000 clones; around 94% are singletons. The starting material was CD4+ or CD8+ T cells sorted from blood, obtained in a trial of the OX40 agonist ivuxolimab. Source of these receptors: an adult with an advanced solid tumor such as melanoma, head and neck, liver or kidney cancer.

The chain recombines TRBV27 with TRBJ1-1, with 10 nucleotides matching TRBD1. After removal of 2 bases from V and 10 bases from J, the junction contained 13 bases not matched to a gene. Germline CDR1 MNHEY, CDR2 SMNVEV (reference sequence). This CDR3 has 16 amino acids. CDR3 sequence: CASSLLGGQGFSGAFF. CDR3 in DNA: TGTGCCAGCAGTTTACTAGGGGGACAGGGGTTTTCGGGAGCTTTCTTT.

This rearrangement joins TRBV7-3 to TRBJ1-1; D perhaps matches TRBD1 (6 bases). Germline V gene sequence: CDR1 SGHTA, CDR2 FQGTGA. CDR3 size: 14 residues. V lost 4 bases to trimming and J lost 6 bases, with 15 bases between them. The CDR3 DNA is TGTGCCAGCAGCTCACCGGACAGTAAACCTGAAGCTTTCTTT. Encoded protein: CASSSPDSKPEAFF.

The rearrangement links TRBV7-9 to TRBJ2-2, with D unclear. The V gene lost 5 bases and the J gene lost 3 bases, with 4 bases spanning the gap. CDR1 is SEHNR and CDR2 is FQNEAQ in the germline V gene (reference sequence). This CDR3 region has 12 residues. The CDR3 sequence is CASSPDTGELFF. CDR3 nucleotides: TGTGCCAGCAGCCCGGACACCGGGGAGCTGTTTTTT.

This rearrangement joins TRBV5-1 to TRBJ2-5; D is undetermined. CDR3 length: 11 amino acids. CDR1 and CDR2 (germline): SGHRS, YFSETQ. With 2 bases removed from V and 11 bases from J, the gap between germline ends came to 10 bases. The CDR3 nucleotides are TGCGCCAGCAGCTTCCGCGGTTCACAGTACTTC. Translated: CASSFRGSQYF.

This clone was seen only a few times. The V call is TRBV6-1, the J call TRBJ2-7, with 13 bases matching TRBD2. The CDR3 spans 16 residues. From germline, CDR1 is MNHNS and CDR2 SASEGT. The V segment lost 1 base and the J segment 3 bases; nucleotides outside the gene matches: 3. The CDR3 reads CASSEVGTSGDYEQYF. Here the CDR3 DNA reads TGTGCCAGCAGTGAAGTGGGGACTAGCGGGGACTACGAGCAGTACTTC.

This chain uses TRBV7-9 with TRBJ1-2, with D perhaps matching TRBD1 (5 bases). CDR3 size: 12 residues. Trimming removed 3 bases at V and 7 bases at J, with 9 bases between. Germline CDR1 reads SEHNR; CDR2 reads FQNEAQ (reference sequence). The CDR3, as DNA: TGTGCCAGCAGCTTGCGTACAGGTGGCTACACCTTC. It specifies CASSLRTGGYTF.

The chain joins TRBV7-2 to TRBJ1-1; TRBD1 aligns across 7 bases. The CDR3 sequence is 14 residues long. CDR1 is SGHTA and CDR2 is FQGNSA in the germline V gene. Germline trimming cut 5 bases from V and 4 bases from J; bases unmatched to any gene: 7. This CDR3 is CASSPRQGSTEAFF. As DNA, the CDR3 is TGTGCCAGCAGCCCGCGACAGGGCAGCACTGAAGCTTTCTTT.

This clone was seen a single time. V usage is TRBV9 and J usage is TRBJ2-1, with 14 bases lining up with TRBD2. The germline V gene encodes CDR1 SGDLS and CDR2 YYNGEE. V lost 7 bases, J lost 8 bases, and 11 bases stayed unmatched. The CDR3 runs 16 residues. The CDR3 reads CASGKGTSGSLDEQFF. The CDR3, as DNA: TGTGCCAGCGGAAAGGGGACTAGCGGGAGTCTCGATGAGCAGTTCTTC.

This clone was detected many times. V gene TRBV2 combines with J gene TRBJ1-5; no clear D gene. CDR1 is SNHLY and CDR2 is FYNNEI in the germline V gene. The CDR3 runs to 14 residues. V gave up 5 bases and J gave up 9 bases, with 17 bases separating them. CDR3 residues: CASSQFVRSRPQHF. The CDR3 nucleotides are TGTGCCAGCAGTCAGTTTGTGAGGTCTCGGCCCCAGCATTTT.

CDR3 sequence: CASSVEPWGSSYEQYF. CDR3 nucleotide sequence: TGTGCCAGCAGCGTAGAGCCCTGGGGGAGCTCCTACGAGCAGTACTTC. This chain connects TRBV9 to TRBJ2-7; D tentatively reads TRBD1 or TRBD2 (5 bases each). Trimming cost V 0 bases and J 0 bases, with 13 bases left between them. The CDR3 has 16 amino acids. The V gene's germline CDR1 is SGDLS and CDR2 YYNGEE. Full variable domain (outside the CDR3, taken from reference TRBV9 and TRBJ2-7): DSGVTQTPKHLITATGQRVTLRCSPRSGDLSVYWYQQSLDQGLQFLIQYYNGEERAKGNILERFSAQQFPDLHSELNLSSLELGDSALYFCASSVEPWGSSYEQYFGPGTRLTVT.

The CDR3 is CASSPRDILYGYTF. As DNA, the CDR3 is TGTGCCAGCAGCCCCCGGGACATCCTCTATGGCTACACCTTC. V and J are TRBV27 and TRBJ1-2; a weak D match, TRBD1 (6 bases). The CDR3 has 14 residues. Germline V lookup: CDR1 MNHEY, CDR2 SMNVEV (reference sequence). V gave up 6 bases and J gave up 4 bases, with 15 bases separating them.

Remarks on this clone: Other nucleotide sequences from this sample produce the same CDR3. V and J are TRBV18 and TRBJ2-5; D remains ambiguous. This CDR3 has 11 amino acids. The germline CDR1 and CDR2 sequences are KGHSH and LQKENI. Trimming removed 4 bases from V and 1 base from J, with 1 base in between. CDR3: CASSRQETQYF. CDR3 sequence (DNA): TGTGCCAGCTCACGCCAAGAGACCCAGTACTTC. Looking up the rest from reference TRBV18 and TRBJ2-5 gives the full variable domain: NAGVMQNPRHLVRRRGQEARLRCSPMKGHSHVYWYRQLPEEGLKFMVYLQKENIIDESGMPKERFSAEFPKEGPSILRIQQVVRGDSAAYFCASSRQETQYFGPGTRLLVL.